This T cell receptor (beta chain) was retrieved from a study of metastatic and nonmetastatic thyroid tumors. For the study at large: Repertoire comparison spanned blood and tumor or nodule tissue of malignant and benign thyroid patients. Study outcomes and limitations: Significantly greater TCR beta diversity was reportedly found in malignant thyroid tumors than in benign nodules (in blood and tumor).

In germline, CDR1 is MGHDK, CDR2 SYGVNS. The CDR3 runs to 14 residues. Trimming pared 1 base from V and 6 bases from J, leaving 13 bases between. As originally analysed: The authors used CDR3 differences across clinicopathological groups to build a distant-metastasis classifier for papillary thyroid cancer. MiXCR reprocessed the PCR reads for TCRdb. TCRdb assigned the V and J calls; the authors' analysis was not used. The sample holds 35,000 to 50,000 clones, around 20% seen once. Nobody among the patients had been given any treatment before thyroid surgery. Ten or more counts support this clone. Antigen: not known.

This sequence originates from a female donor with papillary thyroid cancer or a benign thyroid nodule (not recorded which). Some clones in this sample may be carry-over from other donors' samples. The sequencing input was blood. The V call is TRBV25-1, the J call TRBJ2-7; D is ambiguous. The CDR3 DNA sequence: TGTGCCAGCAGTGAATCAGGCAACCCTGGCGAGCAGTACTTC. This codes for CASSESGNPGEQYF.